These T cell receptor beta chains were read from a single sample in a study of T cells after yellow fever vaccination. TCRdb processed the 5' RACE reads anew with MiXCR; each CDR3 protein has one entry. The table shows hundreds of thousands of distinct CDR3 sequences, with 8.5% to 9% occurring only once. The source material was PBMCs, sampled on the day of the first yellow fever vaccination. These receptors were obtained from a man aged 18 to 29 who received the YFV17D yellow fever vaccine. Each CDR3 is given with its conserved first and last residue. Rows give clone size only sometimes, using once, few, many, or a class for an expanded clone.

>TRBJ2-7|NA|TRBV7-9
CASRGQGTYEQYF
>TRBJ2-5|many|TRBV24-1
CATSDPRATETQYF
>TRBJ1-2|few|TRBV5-4
CASSLTGIYTF
>TRBJ2-5|few|TRBV5-1
CASCRDRGTQYF
>TRBJ2-2|NA|TRBV6-5
CASSYAGHGELFF
>TRBJ2-3|many|TRBV23-1
CASSQGSGETDTQYF
>TRBJ2-7|few|TRBV27
CASSPKGTSGRLTEQYF
>TRBJ2-7|NA|TRBV20-1
CSAPRGDRVYEQYF
>TRBJ1-1|NA|TRBV6-1
CASTAGVMNTEAFF
>TRBJ1-1|few|TRBV18
CASSATGTANTEAFF
>TRBJ2-5|few|TRBV12-3/TRBV12-4
CASSFRDLQYF
>TRBJ2-1|NA|TRBV5-4
CASSLDRWGTYNEQFF
>TRBJ2-1|NA|TRBV6-1
CASTRLAGGPGNEQFF
>TRBJ2-1|few|TRBV4-3
CASSQRGDNEQFF
>TRBJ2-7|NA|TRBV4-3
CASSRLAGGSYEQYF
>TRBJ1-3|many|TRBV20-1
CSARPNSGNTIYF
>TRBJ2-1|few|TRBV6-4
CASSDEAGGQLFEQFF